The present TCR beta chain was sequenced within a study of OX40 agonist ivuxolimab in advanced cancers. CDR3 length: 15 amino acids. The trim removed 4 bases at V and 3 bases at J, leaving 6 bases unmatched. Germline V lookup: CDR1 SGHDT, CDR2 YYEEEE. In this sample, this clone turned up once. The table came from immunoSEQ multiplex PCR; TCRdb's copy has only in-frame clones and leaves some out. Of about 25,000 clones in the sample, about 86% were seen once. V gene TRBV5-6 combines with J gene TRBJ2-7; 11 nucleotides match TRBD1. The sequence came from an adult with an advanced solid tumor such as melanoma, head and neck, liver or kidney cancer. This material consisted of CD4+ or CD8+ T cells sorted from blood, taken in a trial of the OX40 agonist ivuxolimab. The CDR3, as DNA: TGTGCCAGCAGCCAAGGACAGGGGGCCTTCTACGAGCAGTACTTC. Protein sequence: CASSQGQGAFYEQYF.